This T cell receptor (beta chain) was identified during a study of blood T cell repertoires in COVID-19 (dated by TCRdb to the early 2020s). The study in broad terms: The collaborator samples originated in the United States, Italy and Spain and spanned the acute and convalescent phases of COVID-19. A freely available public database, intended as a resource for researchers studying the immune response to SARS-CoV-2, is where the repertoires were released. The prospective study material was composed of cDNA or gDNA derived from T cells, B-cell-depleted T cells, or PBMCs. Where available, HLA class I and class II types were taken from metadata supplied by the sample provider and were not determined by assay-based typing. Deeply sampled blood TCRbeta repertoires from subjects exposed to, actively infected with, or recovered from COVID-19 were included in the dataset. Nearly every sample came with metadata listing a de-identified subject ID, COVID-19 status, age in years and sex. Samples were obtained from the ongoing ImmuneRACE study (first 160 participants) and from approximately 1,200 subjects provided by 6 global collaborators. On the study overall, not on this receptor specifically: How much clinical and demographic metadata was included differed by source and by participant, and the metadata was provided uncurated.

Participants in the prospective study were enrolled through a virtual design, were aged roughly 18 to 100 years, and lived in approximately 25 United States geographic areas. In the prospective study, participants were assigned to cohorts based on the clinical history participants reported in a screening survey and a study questionnaire. For ImmuneRACE Cohort 3, a participant was defined as recovered based on two consecutive negative NP/OP PCR tests, clearance by a healthcare professional, or resolution of symptoms. Mobile phlebotomists in the prospective study collected whole blood, serum and a nasopharyngeal or oropharyngeal swab from every participant. Prospective study participants could optionally give additional blood draws and questionnaires over an approximately two-month period. Before DNA extraction, prospective study blood samples were shipped either frozen or at room temperature. The CDR3 starts with the cysteine, ends with the phenylalanine, and has 15 residues. Only the CDR3 portion is preserved as DNA: 45 bases, with reading frame beginning at the first base. From the germline V gene, CDR1 is MDHEN and CDR2 is SYDVKM. A distance of 16 bases separates the germline ends of V and J, which lose 6 bases and 7 bases respectively.

This clone was picked up one time. The antigen it binds to is not known. The record has no base qualities; no much larger clone is one base away. TCRbeta CDR3 regions were amplified from genomic DNA using the immunoSEQ Assay, a bias-controlled multiplex PCR. Turning to the authors' computational methods: Within the assay, amplification of reference gene primers was used to estimate how many nucleated cells each sample contained. To quantify the absolute abundance of each unique TCRbeta CDR3 rearrangement, sequence reads were collapsed and filtered. For each sample, productive Simpson clonality was calculated as the square root of Simpson's diversity index over productive rearrangements. TCRdb took this table from immuneACCESS and kept in-frame rearrangements with V and J called. Such tables lack part of the clones; where checked against another copy, unresolved V genes explain under half of the gap, and the rest is unexplained. V and J calls and clone size are as listed in that table; D and trimming were resolved from the DNA. The sample contains approximately 250,000 clones, approximately 90% of them found a single time. Approximately 4.1% of the sample rests with the top ten.

The specimen was PBMCs or T cells enriched from blood (not recorded which). The V and J segments used are TRBV28 and TRBJ1-6; no D gene is confidently identified. The clonotype originates from a woman aged 25-40 years who had recovered from COVID-19. CDR3 protein: CASSLRPVGNSPLHF. The sequenced DNA is TGTGCCAGCAGCCTGAGGCCAGTCGGGAATTCACCCCTCCACTTT.